Presented here are 10 T cell receptor beta chains from one specimen sequenced in a study of low-dose radiotherapy and immunotherapy resistance in tumors. TCRs were amplified for 15 to 25 PCR cycles with a constant-region primer and V-primer adapter. One entry per CDR3 protein results from TCRdb running MiXCR on the reads. The repertoire has 50,000 or so distinct CDR3 sequences, around 33% of them found once; the top ten carry 8% to 10%. The time point was: after trial treatment. Treatment: LDRT plus nivolumab, ipilimumab, low-dose cyclophosphamide and aspirin (RACIN trial). The sample was PBMCs, taken after low-dose radiotherapy plus immunotherapy. These receptor sequences come from a male donor with rectosigmoid adenocarcinoma.

In the case of this clonotype: A far larger clone lies a single base away; this is likely a read error. The chain links TRBV6-1 to TRBJ2-1; the D gene is possibly TRBD2 (5 bases). Trimming left V 2 bases short and J 13 bases short, with 21 bases between. CDR1 and CDR2 from the germline V gene are MNHNS and SASEGT. The CDR3 length is 15 residues. CDR3 sequence (DNA): TGTGCCAGCAGTGAAACCCCGTCCGGGGAAGAGACCCAGTTCTTC. Amino acids: CASSETPSGEETQFF.

This clonotype appeared a single time. This sequence joins TRBV10-3 and TRBJ2-2; 8 bases are shared with TRBD2. Trimming took 6 bases from V and 0 from J; bases not matched to a gene: 6. The CDR3 spans 16 residues. The germline V gene encodes CDR1 ENHRY and CDR2 SYGVKD. As DNA, the CDR3 is TGTGCCATCAGATTAACTAGCGGCCCGAACACCGGGGAGCTGTTTTTT. Protein sequence: CAIRLTSGPNTGELFF.

This clonotype was found many times. Germline and junction disagree at one end, which may indicate a read error. This chain uses TRBV28 with TRBJ2-4; a possible D gene is TRBD2 (6 bases). This CDR3 comprises 12 residues. Germline V CDR1 and CDR2: MDHEN, SYDVKM. CDR3 DNA: TGTGCCAGCAGTTTCTTTCGCAGGGAGGTTCAGTTC. As protein: CASSFFRREVQF.

The chain has TRBV24-1 and TRBJ2-2; D is perhaps TRBD1 or TRBD2 (5 bases each). CDR1 and CDR2 from the germline V gene are KGHDR and SFDVKD. This CDR3 comprises 14 residues. Trimming stripped 7 bases from V and 7 bases from J, with 15 bases between. The CDR3 sequence: CATSRDGGVGELFF. The CDR3 bases are TGTGCCACCAGCCGGGACGGTGGGGTCGGGGAGCTGTTTTTT.

The J gene is TRBJ1-5, the V gene TRBV12-3 or TRBV12-4, with D hard to call. The ends were cut back, 5 bases at V and 3 bases at J, with 11 bases in the middle. The length of the CDR3 is 14 residues. CDR3 residues: CASSPDGFNQPQHF. The CDR3 DNA follows: TGTGCCAGCAGTCCCGACGGATTCAATCAGCCCCAGCATTTT.

This clonotype was seen ten or more times. This chain connects TRBV9 to TRBJ2-1; D unclear. Germline CDR1 is SGDLS and CDR2 is YYNGEE. Trimming took off 5 bases at V and 9 bases at J, with 21 bases between the two ends. The CDR3 length is 15 residues. CDR3 region: CASSRSGFSDAEQFF. The CDR3 bases are TGTGCCAGCAGTCGTAGTGGGTTCTCCGACGCTGAGCAGTTCTTC.

Ten or more counts support this clonotype. The chain links TRBV29-1 to TRBJ2-2; 9 nucleotides align to TRBD1. The length of the CDR3 is 14 residues. J lost 6 bases, V lost 6 bases, and 8 bases had no gene match. Germline CDR1 SQVTM, CDR2 ANQGSEA. The CDR3 reads CSVQPGQGAGELFF. The CDR3 DNA is TGCAGCGTCCAACCGGGACAGGGTGCCGGGGAGCTGTTTTTT.

In its sample, this clonotype was seen many times. The V gene is TRBV6-2 or TRBV6-3, the J gene TRBJ2-5, with D perhaps matching TRBD2 (7 bases). Deletions cut 2 bases from V and 5 bases from J, with 15 bases between. This CDR3 region has 15 residues. CDR1 and CDR2 (germline): MNHEY, SVGEGT. CDR3 sequence reads: CASSYGWGGKETQYF. CDR3 nucleotides: TGTGCCAGCAGTTACGGTTGGGGGGGCAAGGAGACCCAGTACTTC.

This clonotype occurred many times. The chain recombines TRBV14 with TRBJ1-2; 7 nucleotides line up with TRBD1. V dropped 6 bases and J dropped 7; count of bases not matched to a gene: 17. Germline V gives CDR1 SGHDN, CDR2 FVKESK. The CDR3 length is 16 residues. In DNA, the CDR3 is TGTGCCAGCAGTAAACAGGTTCACGGGACAGCGGCTGGCTACACCTTC. Translated: CASSKQVHGTAAGYTF. The whole variable domain, remainder taken from reference TRBV14 and TRBJ1-2, is EAGVTQFPSHSVIEKGQTVTLRCDPISGHDNLYWYRRVMGKEIKFLLHFVKESKQDESGMPNNRFLAERTGGTYSTLKVQPAELEDSGVYFCASSKQVHGTAAGYTFGSGTRLTVV.

About this clonotype: A single base is all that separates this from a far larger clone, so a read error is likely. This chain links TRBV28 with TRBJ2-1; D is perhaps TRBD1 (6 bases). The CDR3 extends over 17 amino acids. The V and J ends lost 3 bases and 13 bases respectively, with 28 bases between them. Looked up from germline, CDR1 is MDHEN and CDR2 is SYDVKM. CDR3 loop: CASSFRLLGAAQETQFF. The CDR3, as DNA: TGTGCCAGCAGTTTCAGGCTTTTGGGGGCCGCACAAGAGACCCAGTTCTTC.